Listed below are T cell receptor beta chains from one sample, sequenced in a study of cytomegalovirus exposure and HLA in healthy donors. Sequencing was performed with immunoSEQ multiplex PCR; in TCRdb, only in-frame clones are kept and a portion is missing. Of some 76,000 clones in the sample, 86% were seen once. What was sequenced was PBMCs. These receptors were taken from a woman in her twenties or thirties in good health and CMV-seronegative. The CDR3 runs from the conserved cysteine through the conserved F or W. The D gene is left open where the match is weak. A clone size is listed for some rows: how often the clone was seen (once, few, many), or a class if it is expanded.

j_gene,d_gene,abundance,v_gene,CDR3nt,CDR3aa
TRBJ2-1,TRBD2,NA,TRBV7-9,TGTGCCAGCAGCGTCGGGACTAGCCTGAGGAATGAGCAGTTCTTC,CASSVGTSLRNEQFF
TRBJ2-5,NA,NA,TRBV5-4,TGTGCCAGCAGCTTGGGGGCGACGGAGACCCAGTACTTC,CASSLGATETQYF
TRBJ2-5,NA,NA,TRBV7-2,TGTGCCAGCAGAGGACAGCTCCAAGAGACCCAGTACTTC,CASRGQLQETQYF
TRBJ2-7,TRBD1,few,TRBV4-3,TGCGCCAGCAGCCAGTGGACAGGTCGGTACGAGCAGTACTTC,CASSQWTGRYEQYF
TRBJ2-3,NA,NA,TRBV21-1,TGTGCCAGCAGCAAAGAACTAGTTGACACAGATACGCAGTATTTT,CASSKELVDTDTQYF
TRBJ1-1,NA,NA,TRBV7-6,TGTGCCAGCAGCTTGGTAGGGGGATCTGAAGCTTTCTTT,CASSLVGGSEAFF
TRBJ2-2,TRBD2,NA,TRBV9,TGTGCCAGCAGCGCACTAGCGGGAAACACCGGGGAGCTGTTTTTT,CASSALAGNTGELFF
TRBJ1-3,NA,once,TRBV29-1,TGCAGCGTTGAAGAGGAGTCTGGGTCGAGCATCACTTTT,CSVEEESGSSITF
TRBJ1-1,NA,NA,TRBV7-2,TGTGCCAGCAGCTTAACAGGGAACACTGAAGCTTTCTTT,CASSLTGNTEAFF
TRBJ2-3,NA,NA,TRBV6-1,TGTGCCAGCAGGGAGGGGGCTATCGAAACAGATACGCAGTGTTTT,CASREGAIETDTQCF
TRBJ2-3,TRBD2,NA,TRBV30,TGTGCCTGGAGAATCCGAGCGGGAGGAGGAGATACGCAGTATTTT,CAWRIRAGGGDTQYF
TRBJ1-5,NA,once,TRBV28,TGTGCCAGCAGTACAGGGTCTCAGCCCCAGCATTTT,CASSTGSQPQHF
TRBJ1-1,NA,NA,TRBV2,TGTGCCAGCAATAGGGCAGGAGGCATGAACACTGAAGCTTTCTTT,CASNRAGGMNTEAFF
TRBJ2-3,TRBD2,NA,TRBV5-4,TGTGCCAGCAGCTTGCGACTAGCGGGAGAGGATACGCAGTATTTT,CASSLRLAGEDTQYF
TRBJ2-5,NA,once,TRBV5-6,TGTGCCAGCAGCTCGGTGGGCAAGCAGTACTTC,CASSSVGKQYF
TRBJ1-2,NA,NA,TRBV9,TGTGCCAGCAGCAGCGGACAGACCCTCTATGGCTACACCTTC,CASSSGQTLYGYTF
TRBJ1-1,NA,NA,TRBV18,TGTGCCAGCTCACCACCGCAGGGAGGAATGAACACTGAAGCTTTCTTT,CASSPPQGGMNTEAFF
TRBJ1-3,NA,few,TRBV18,TGTGCCAGCTCACCGGTTATCACGGACAGTGTTGGAAACACCATATATTTT,CASSPVITDSVGNTIYF
TRBJ2-1,TRBD2,NA,TRBV7-8,TGTGCCAGCAGTCGTGAGGGGACTATTAATGAGCAGTTCTTC,CASSREGTINEQFF
TRBJ2-3,TRBD2,NA,TRBV6-1,TGTGCCAGCAGTGAAGCAAGGTTACTAGCGGGAGGTCTTCGTACGCAGTATTTT,CASSEARLLAGGLRTQYF
TRBJ2-7,TRBD2,NA,TRBV6-6,TGTGCCAGCAGGCTTACTAGCGGGAGGGCCCACGAGCAGTACTTC,CASRLTSGRAHEQYF
TRBJ1-5,TRBD1,NA,TRBV30,TGTGCCTGGATACTGGACAGGGGATATAATCAGCCCCAGCATTTT,CAWILDRGYNQPQHF
TRBJ2-1,TRBD2,NA,TRBV19,TGTGCCAGTAGCCGGATCGGGACTAGCGGGGGCAATGAGCAGTTCTTC,CASSRIGTSGGNEQFF
TRBJ1-2,TRBD1,NA,TRBV28,TGTGCCAGCAGCACGGGACAGCCTACTCTCTTCTATGGCTACACCTTC,CASSTGQPTLFYGYTF
TRBJ2-3,NA,NA,TRBV23-1,TGCGCCAGCAGTCAAGCGGAAGGAACCACTAGCACAGATACGCAGTATTTT,CASSQAEGTTSTDTQYF
TRBJ1-4,NA,few,TRBV6-5,TGTGCCAGCAGCCGGGGGACGTATGATGAAAAACTGTTTTTT,CASSRGTYDEKLFF
TRBJ1-1,NA,NA,TRBV9,TGTGCCAGCAGCGTACTTATAGGGGGTCGCGCTGAAGCTTTCTTT,CASSVLIGGRAEAFF
TRBJ1-5,NA,few,TRBV6-6,TGTGCCAGCAGGGACAGAAGTAGCAATCAGCCCCAGCATTTT,CASRDRSSNQPQHF
TRBJ1-3,NA,NA,TRBV19,TGTGCCAGTAGCCCCGACATCTCTGGAAACACCATATATTTT,CASSPDISGNTIYF
TRBJ2-7,NA,few,TRBV6-1,TGTGCCAGCAGTGAATTGCAGGGCCCCTACGAGCAGTACTTC,CASSELQGPYEQYF
TRBJ2-7,NA,few,TRBV6-5,TGTGCCAGCAGTTACGGACAGAGCTCCTACGAGCAGTACTTC,CASSYGQSSYEQYF